The sequence of this TCR beta chain was determined in a study of neoadjuvant nivolumab and ipilimumab in lung cancer. Background on the study: Nivolumab 3 mg/kg was given days 1, 15 and 29, plus ipilimumab 1 mg/kg day 1 in combination.

Germline V CDR1 and CDR2: GTSNPN, SVGIG (reference sequence). This CDR3 has 11 residues. Trimming left V 1 base short and J 10 bases short, with 7 bases between. Assay: immunoSEQ multiplex PCR; the TCRdb copy retains only in-frame clones and omits some. The table has roughly 20,000 clones, 82% seen once. The receptor comes from an adult with non-small cell lung cancer. V is TRBV30 and J is TRBJ1-4; D gene unclear. The starting material was peripheral blood, obtained before neoadjuvant nivolumab, alone or with ipilimumab. The CDR3 DNA follows: TGTGCCTGGAGTGCGCAGCCAAAACTGTTTTTT. It codes for CAWSAQPKLFF.